The sample holds a few counts of the clone carrying this TCR beta chain. The sample holds other DNA sequences that translate to the same CDR3. This entry comes from a study of blood T cell repertoires in COVID-19. About the research overall: Collection of acute and convalescent COVID-19 samples took place in the United States, Italy and Spain. Sample material is recorded as cDNA or gDNA derived from T cells, B-cell-depleted T cells, or PBMCs.

In assigning cohorts, the study relied on participant-reported clinical history. CDR3 length: 13 residues. J was trimmed by 6 bases and V by 6 bases; bases with no gene match: 3. The repertoire was sequenced with immunoSEQ multiplex PCR; TCRdb's copy has only in-frame clones and lacks some. The sample shows 330,000 or so clones, roughly 84% of them seen only once. The chain employs TRBV12-3 or TRBV12-4 and TRBJ2-3; 10 nucleotides agree with TRBD2. The sample was PBMCs or T cells enriched from blood (not recorded which). The receptor was derived from a woman aged 30 to 39 who had recovered from COVID-19. The CDR3 sequence is CASSGLAADTQYF. In DNA, the CDR3 is TGTGCCAGCAGCGGACTAGCGGCCGATACGCAGTATTTT.